These 15 T cell receptor beta chains came from one sample sequenced in a study of T cell clonotyping in hematopoietic cell transplantation. TCRdb's copy holds only in-frame clones and misses some; the assay was immunoSEQ multiplex PCR. The repertoire consists of 10,000 to 15,000 clones, with approximately 92% occurring once and the leading ten covering 1.2%. The sequencing input was peripheral blood mononuclear cells. These TCRs come from a man aged 25-45 years in good health. Some clones in this sample may be carry-over from other donors' samples.

This chain joins TRBV9 and TRBJ2-7; tentatively, D is TRBD1 or TRBD2 (5 bases each). The CDR3 runs 11 residues. V gave up 0 bases and J gave up 9 bases, with 7 bases separating them. Germline V gene sequence: CDR1 SGDLS, CDR2 YYNGEE. The CDR3 protein is CASSVEGTQYF. CDR3 in DNA: TGTGCCAGCAGCGTAGAGGGGACGCAGTACTTC.

This clone was seen only once. The chain combines TRBV5-1 with TRBJ1-6; D ambiguous. V was cut by 0 bases and J by 7 bases, with 8 bases left in between. Per germline, CDR1 SGHRS and CDR2 YFSETQ. This CDR3 comprises 14 residues. CDR3 in amino acids: CASSLDSTNSPLHF. The CDR3 DNA reads TGCGCCAGCAGCTTGGACAGCACCAATTCACCCCTCCACTTT. Complete variable domain (other parts from reference TRBV5-1 and TRBJ1-6): KAGVTQTPRYLIKTRGQQVTLSCSPISGHRSVSWYQQTPGQGLQFLFEYFSETQRNKGNFPGRFSGRQFSNSRSEMNVSTLELGDSALYLCASSLDSTNSPLHFGNGTRLTVT.

The rearrangement uses TRBV7-3 and TRBJ2-6; possibly TRBD2 for D (6 bases). Germline-derived CDR1 and CDR2 are SGHTA and FQGTGA. This CDR3 contains 16 residues. V lost 0 bases and J 7 bases, leaving 13 bases between the germline ends. For the CDR3, the DNA is TGTGCCAGCAGCTTAACCGGGGGAAAGGGTGCCAACGTCCTGACTTTC. It specifies CASSLTGGKGANVLTF.

V is TRBV11-2 and J is TRBJ1-4; 12 bases are a match to TRBD1. CDR1 is SGHAT, CDR2 FQNNGV, per germline. This CDR3 has 16 residues. V gave up 6 bases and J gave up 8 bases; unmatched junction bases: 10. CDR3 residues: CASSSLPGQGAEKLFF. The CDR3 DNA sequence: TGTGCCAGCAGTTCCCTCCCGGGACAGGGGGCCGAAAAACTGTTTTTT.

This clone appeared a single time. The genes are TRBV2 and TRBJ1-1; D perhaps matches TRBD1 (6 bases). With 10 bases removed from V and 7 bases from J, the gap between germline ends came to 19 bases. CDR3 length: 13 residues. Germline lookup yields CDR1 SNHLY and CDR2 FYNNEI. The CDR3: CANSGEGGFEAFF. Written as DNA, the CDR3 is TGTGCCAACTCAGGGGAGGGTGGGTTTGAAGCTTTCTTT.

This clone was seen a few times. The genes are TRBV25-1 and TRBJ2-1; D is ambiguous. The CDR3 extends over 14 amino acids. The V and J ends lost 6 bases and 0 bases respectively, with 9 bases between them. The V gene's germline CDR1 is MGHDK and CDR2 SYGVNS. The CDR3 DNA sequence: TGTGCCAGCAGAGTGGGTAGCTCCTACAATGAGCAGTTCTTC. Translation: CASRVGSSYNEQFF.

This sequence joins TRBV13 and TRBJ2-1; a possible D gene is TRBD2 (7 bases). This CDR3 comprises 15 residues. Germline V lookup: CDR1 PRHDT, CDR2 FYEKMQ (reference sequence). Trimming pared 5 bases from V and 9 bases from J, leaving 20 bases between. CDR3 nucleotide sequence: TGTGCCAGCAGCCCAGGTGGGGGGGCCCGGGGTGAGCAGTTCTTC. Protein sequence: CASSPGGGARGEQFF. Looking up the rest from reference TRBV13 and TRBJ2-1 gives the full variable domain: AAGVIQSPRHLIKEKRETATLKCYPIPRHDTVYWYQQGPGQDPQFLISFYEKMQSDKGSIPDRFSAQQFSDYHSELNMSSLELGDSALYFCASSPGGGARGEQFFGPGTRLTVL.

The chain carries TRBV15 and TRBJ2-4; 11 nucleotides match TRBD2. The CDR3 is 21 amino acids. J was trimmed by 1 base and V by 0 bases; bases with no gene match: 14. CDR1 is LNHNV and CDR2 is YYDKDF in the germline V gene (reference sequence). The CDR3 sequence is CATSRDSTSGSPSGAKNIQYF. The CDR3 DNA follows: TGTGCCACCAGCAGAGATTCTACTAGCGGGAGCCCCTCGGGGGCCAAAAACATTCAGTACTTC.

This clone was counted once. The V call is TRBV2, the J call TRBJ2-7; TRBD1 matches 9 bases. From germline, CDR1 is SNHLY and CDR2 FYNNEI. This CDR3 region has 14 residues. V shed 7 bases, J shed 1 base, and the junction held 5 bases outside the gene matches. For the CDR3, the DNA is TGTGCCAGCACGTTAGACAGGGGGTCCTACGAGCAGTACTTC. Protein: CASTLDRGSYEQYF.

This chain joins TRBV20-1 and TRBJ1-1, with D unresolved. Deletions cut 6 bases from V and 10 bases from J, with 15 bases between. Germline V gives CDR1 DFQATT, CDR2 SNEGSKA (reference sequence). The CDR3 is 11 residues long. The CDR3 here is CSARSSVGAFF. The CDR3 DNA reads TGCAGTGCGAGAAGTAGCGTGGGAGCTTTCTTT.

The rearrangement uses TRBV27 and TRBJ2-7, with D maybe TRBD2 (5 bases). Looked up from germline, CDR1 is MNHEY and CDR2 is SMNVEV (reference sequence). The CDR3 extends over 14 amino acids. The germline V and J ends were trimmed by 6 bases and 3 bases, with 15 bases remaining between them. The DNA of the CDR3 is TGTGCCAGCAGAGACGGAGGCGGTAACTACGAGCAGTACTTC. Protein: CASRDGGGNYEQYF.

This clone was recorded once. The chain employs TRBV30 and TRBJ2-1, with no clear D. CDR1 is GTSNPN, CDR2 SVGIG, per germline (reference sequence). The CDR3 has 8 residues. The CDR3 reads CSWGEQFF. In nucleotides, the CDR3 is TGTTCTTGGGGTGAGCAGTTCTTC. Using reference TRBV30 and TRBJ2-1 for the parts outside the CDR3, the full variable domain is SQTIHQWPATLVQPVGSPLSLECTVEGTSNPNLYWYRQAAGRGLQLLFYSVGIGQISSEVPQNLSASRPQDRQFILSSKKLLLSDSGFYLCSWGEQFFGPGTRLTVL.

For the CDR3, the DNA is TGCAGTGCTAATAGGGGCACTGAAGCTTTCTTT. Translated, it gives CSANRGTEAFF. V usage is TRBV20-1 and J usage is TRBJ1-1; D is possibly TRBD1 (5 bases). The CDR3 has 11 residues. CDR1 and CDR2 (germline): DFQATT, SNEGSKA (reference sequence). Trimming removed 4 bases from V and 4 bases from J, with 7 bases in between.

V gene TRBV29-1 combines with J gene TRBJ2-5, with TRBD1 matching 10 bases. In germline, CDR1 is SQVTM, CDR2 ANQGSEA. V gave up 2 bases and J gave up 5 bases; unmatched junction bases: 8. This CDR3 has 15 residues. DNA for the CDR3: TGCAGCGTTGAATGGGACAGGGGTCCATGGGAGACCCAGTACTTC. Residues: CSVEWDRGPWETQYF.

This chain links TRBV6-5 with TRBJ2-7, with D maybe TRBD2 (5 bases). V shed 5 bases and J shed 4 bases, with 12 bases lying between them. The CDR3 loop spans 13 amino acids. CDR1 and CDR2 (germline): MNHEY, SVGAGI. DNA for the CDR3: TGTGCCAGCAGTGAACCCGGGAAATACGAGCAGTACTTC. Protein product: CASSEPGKYEQYF.